This TCR beta chain was observed in a study of beta chain features in type 1 diabetes. Study-wide points: Moderate yet significant TCRB CDR3 shortening was seen in Type 1 diabetes patients in all four CD4+ subsets.

Germline V CDR1 and CDR2: MDHEN, SYDVKM. Deletions cut 7 bases from V and 6 bases from J, with 16 bases between. This CDR3 spans 14 amino acids. cDNA synthesis used the whole RNA isolate, giving expressed TCRB sequences. Repertoires were generated with immunoSEQ multiplex PCR, while TCRdb's copy carries only in-frame clones and drops some. This table holds 250,000 to 300,000 clones, roughly an eighth found once. This clone was detected only a few times. What it recognizes is unknown. Material for sequencing was naive CD4+ T cells from blood. The clonotype originates from a young man with type 1 diabetes. The V gene is TRBV28, the J gene TRBJ2-1; TRBD2 is a possible D gene (5 bases). The CDR3 loop is CASTPGGPGNEQFF. The CDR3 nucleotides read TGTGCCAGCACCCCCGGCGGGCCGGGCAATGAGCAGTTCTTC. Complete variable domain (other parts from reference TRBV28 and TRBJ2-1): DVKVTQSSRYLVKRTGEKVFLECVQDMDHENMFWYRQDPGLGLRLIYFSYDVKMKEKGDIPEGYSVSREKKERFSLILESASTNQTSMYLCASTPGGPGNEQFFGPGTRLTVL.